Detailed here is one T cell receptor beta chain. The data are from a study of blood T cell repertoires in COVID-19. Generated by immunoSEQ multiplex PCR, the TCRdb table keeps only in-frame clones and is missing some. The sample contains approximately 49,000 clones, roughly four fifths of which appear only once. Trimming cost V 3 bases and J 5 bases, with 10 bases left between them. The CDR3 has 13 amino acids. Germline V lookup: CDR1 LNHDA, CDR2 SQIVND (reference sequence). This chain joins TRBV19 and TRBJ2-5, with unresolved D. The receptor comes from a woman aged 55-70 years with acute or convalescent COVID-19. The sequencing input was peripheral blood. CDR3 DNA: TGTGCCAGTAGTATGAGCGCCCGGGAGACCCAGTACTTC. Amino acids: CASSMSARETQYF.